These 31 T cell receptor beta chains share one sample of origin, sequenced in a study of OX40 agonist ivuxolimab in advanced cancers. TCRdb's table, derived via immunoSEQ multiplex PCR, lists solely in-frame clones and lacks some. This table holds 55,000 to 75,000 clones, about 85% found once. Sequenced material: CD4+ or CD8+ T cells sorted from blood, taken in a trial of the OX40 agonist ivuxolimab. Every receptor here comes from an adult with an advanced solid tumor such as melanoma, head and neck, liver or kidney cancer.

The chain uses TRBV5-1 and TRBJ2-2, with 11 bases fitting TRBD2. Germline V CDR1 and CDR2: SGHRS, YFSETQ. The CDR3 sequence is 15 residues long. Trimming cost V 4 bases and J 5 bases; bases outside gene matches: 4. This chain's CDR3 is CASSPTSGSTGELFF. The CDR3, as DNA: TGCGCCAGCAGCCCAACTAGCGGGAGTACCGGGGAGCTGTTTTTT.

The chain employs TRBV6-5 and TRBJ2-7, with 10 bases identical to TRBD2. This CDR3 contains 14 residues. Germline V CDR1 and CDR2: MNHEY, SVGAGI. The V and J ends lost 6 bases and 5 bases, in that order; junction bases with no gene match: 7. The CDR3 bases are TGTGCCAGCAGACATAGCGGGGGGCCCCACGAGCAGTACGTC. The encoded protein is CASRHSGGPHEQYV.

This clone was recorded once. The chain joins TRBV4-1 to TRBJ1-2, with 12 bases fitting TRBD1. Germline assignment: CDR1 MGHRA and CDR2 YSYEKL. V trimming: 4 bases; J trimming: 4 bases; junction bases outside the gene matches: 13. The CDR3 has 18 residues. CDR3 amino acids: CASSPGQGALIIGYGYTF. The CDR3 DNA reads as TGCGCCAGCAGCCCGGGACAGGGGGCGCTGATTATCGGCTATGGCTACACCTTC.

V is TRBV14 and J is TRBJ1-1; the D is unclear. CDR3 size: 16 residues. Germline CDR1 and CDR2: SGHDN and FVKESK. V dropped 1 base and J dropped 4 bases, with 16 bases sitting between them. The CDR3 bases are TGTGCCAGCAGCCAAGTCGTGACAAGCTGGGGCACTGAAGCTTTCTTT. It codes for CASSQVVTSWGTEAFF.

CDR3 nucleotides: TGTGCCAGCAGCCGCGGACAGGGGAACACTGAAGCTTTCTTT. This translates into CASSRGQGNTEAFF. This chain uses TRBV6-4 with TRBJ1-1; 8 nucleotides match TRBD1. The germline CDR1 and CDR2 sequences are MRHNA and SNTAGT. The J segment lost 1 base and the V segment lost 6 bases, leaving 4 bases of the junction unmatched. The CDR3 consists of 14 residues.

The chain recombines TRBV5-8 with TRBJ1-6; 9 bases map to TRBD1. The CDR3 runs to 15 residues. The ends lost 4 bases at V and 9 bases at J; junction bases unmatched: 8. Germline loops: CDR1 SGHTS, CDR2 YDEGEE. Here the CDR3 DNA reads TGTGCCAGCAGCCCCTGGACAGGGGTAGTTTCACCCCTCCACTTT. Protein sequence: CASSPWTGVVSPLHF.

The chain links TRBV21-1 to TRBJ2-7; the table's D call TRBD1 went unverified against the DNA. TRBV21-1 is labeled a pseudogene. The CDR3 length is 15 residues. CDR3 coding DNA: TGTGCCAGCAGCAAATGGGCCCGGATGGCCTACGAGCAGTACGTC. Protein: CASSKWARMAYEQYV.

As to this clone: Relative to the germline gene, one junction end is altered; a read error may explain this. The chain employs TRBV7-7 and TRBJ2-1; D is uncertain. The CDR3 runs 12 residues. Germline lookup yields CDR1 SSHAT and CDR2 FNYEAQ (reference sequence). CDR3 sequence: CASSLGGGEQFF. As DNA, the CDR3 is TGTGCTAGCAGCTTAGGCGGCGGAGAGCAGTTCTTC.

The chain is built from TRBV19 and TRBJ2-1; D is unclear. CDR1 is LNHDA, CDR2 SQIVND, per germline (reference sequence). Trimming took off 3 bases at V and 5 bases at J, with 14 bases between the two ends. The CDR3 contains 15 residues. The CDR3 here is CASSMVGYFDNEQFF. As DNA, the CDR3 is TGTGCCAGTAGTATGGTAGGGTATTTCGACAATGAGCAGTTCTTC.

This clone was detected once. The rearrangement links TRBV5-1 to TRBJ1-6; TRBD1 agrees at 9 bases. CDR1 and CDR2 (germline): SGHRS, YFSETQ. The CDR3 length is 14 residues. V was pared by 9 bases and J by 8 bases, with 9 bases of the junction left unmatched. In DNA, the CDR3 is TGCGCCATTCGGACAGGGGCTGAGGATTCACCCCTCCACTTT. It specifies CAIRTGAEDSPLHF.

The chain joins TRBV4-1 to TRBJ2-1; the match to TRBD2 covers 13 bases. Trimming at V came to 5 bases and at J to 7 bases, leaving 11 bases not matched to a gene. CDR3 length equals 17 residues. Germline V gene lookup returns CDR1 MGHRA and CDR2 YSYEKL. The CDR3 nucleotides read TGCGCCAGCAGCTTTGGGACTAGCGGGATGTTGGGTAATGAGCAGTTCTTC. Translation gives CASSFGTSGMLGNEQFF.

The gene calls are TRBV11-2 and TRBJ2-1, with TRBD2 matching 12 bases. The ends lost 1 base at V and 16 bases at J; junction bases unmatched: 5. The CDR3 length is 13 residues. Germline V gene sequence: CDR1 SGHAT, CDR2 FQNNGV. The CDR3 sequence is CASSLGTSGNKFF. The CDR3 DNA sequence: TGTGCCAGCAGCTTAGGGACTAGCGGGAACAAATTCTTC.

The genes are TRBV27 and TRBJ1-2, with D maybe TRBD1 (6 bases). CDR1 is MNHEY, CDR2 SMNVEV, per germline (reference sequence). V was cut by 3 bases and J by 6 bases, with 14 bases left in between. The CDR3 has 14 amino acids. The CDR3 spells CASSFGGLMDGYTF. The CDR3 DNA reads as TGTGCCAGCAGTTTTGGGGGCCTAATGGATGGCTACACCTTC.

This clone appeared a single time. The chain carries TRBV28 and TRBJ2-7, with TRBD1 matching 12 bases. The CDR3 length is 15 residues. J gave up 7 bases and V 5 bases, and 9 bases lay outside the gene matches. From germline, CDR1 is MDHEN and CDR2 SYDVKM. DNA of the CDR3: TGTGCCAGCAGTGCAACCGGGACAGGGGGCGGGGAGCAGTACGTC. Amino acids: CASSATGTGGGEQYV.

This clone was seen once. The chain combines TRBV18 with TRBJ2-7, with D tentatively TRBD2 (6 bases). Germline V gene data show CDR1 as KGHSH and CDR2 as LQKENI. V lost 6 bases and J lost 7, with 16 bases in between. This CDR3 is 13 amino acids long. As DNA, the CDR3 is TGTGCCAGCTCGCAGGAGGGCCCGGGAGAGCAGTACTTC. Translating gives CASSQEGPGEQYF.

A single count supports this clone. V and J are TRBV7-3 and TRBJ2-7; maybe TRBD2 (5 bases). The CDR3 runs to 16 residues. Deletions cut 4 bases from V and 1 base from J, with 17 bases between. The V gene's germline CDR1 is SGHTA and CDR2 FQGTGA. The CDR3 loop reads CASSYASGLGSYEQYF. CDR3 bases: TGTGCCAGCAGCTATGCGAGCGGTTTGGGTTCCTACGAGCAGTACTTC. Full variable domain (missing parts from reference TRBV7-3 and TRBJ2-7): GAGVSQTPSNKVTEKGKYVELRCDPISGHTALYWYRQSLGQGPEFLIYFQGTGAADDSGLPNDRFFAVRPEGSVSTLKIQRTERGDSAVYLCASSYASGLGSYEQYFGPGTRLTVT.

Only one count was recorded for this clone. The J gene is TRBJ1-1, the V gene TRBV6-1, with TRBD1 as a possible D gene (6 bases). This CDR3 comprises 12 residues. With 8 bases removed from V and 3 bases from J, the gap between germline ends came to 10 bases. CDR1 is MNHNS and CDR2 is SASEGT in the germline V gene. CDR3 loop: CASRTDYTEAFF. In DNA form, the CDR3 reads TGTGCCAGCCGGACAGATTACACTGAAGCTTTCTTT.

J is TRBJ1-5 and V is TRBV2, with a tentative D call TRBD1 (6 bases). V dropped 6 bases and J dropped 1 base, with 10 bases sitting between them. Per the germline V gene, CDR1 is SNHLY and CDR2 is FYNNEI. This CDR3 comprises 14 residues. The CDR3 protein is CASRRDISNQPQHF. The CDR3 DNA reads TGTGCCAGCAGGAGGGACATAAGCAATCAGCCCCAGCATTTT.

The chain uses TRBV28 and TRBJ1-2, with 11 bases identical to TRBD1. Germline-derived CDR1 and CDR2 are MDHEN and SYDVKM. V was pared by 5 bases and J by 4 bases, with 18 bases of the junction left unmatched. The CDR3 totals 19 residues. CDR3 nucleotide sequence: TGTGCCAGCAGTCCTTTAGGAGGGGAACGGACAGGGGGCTTCTATGGCTACACCTTC. Protein sequence: CASSPLGGERTGGFYGYTF.

This chain links TRBV5-4 with TRBJ1-5; TRBD1 is a possible D gene (5 bases). V dropped 0 bases and J dropped 3 bases, with 7 bases sitting between them. Per the germline V gene, CDR1 is SGHNT and CDR2 is YYREEE (reference sequence). The CDR3 covers 14 residues. This chain's CDR3 is CASSLEGVNQPQHF. The CDR3 bases are TGTGCCAGCAGCTTGGAAGGGGTCAATCAGCCCCAGCATTTT. The full variable domain, rest sourced from reference TRBV5-4 and TRBJ1-5, is ETGVTQSPTHLIKTRGQQVTLRCSSQSGHNTVSWYQQALGQGPQFIFQYYREEENGRGNFPPRFSGLQFPNYSSELNVNALELDDSALYLCASSLEGVNQPQHFGDGTRLSIL.

This clone was counted a few times. The DNA of the CDR3 is TGTGCCAGCAGCTTGGGGTCCGGCGAGCAGTACGTC. This sequence encodes CASSLGSGEQYV. The chain joins TRBV5-4 to TRBJ2-7; D call uncertain. Germline assignment: CDR1 SGHNT and CDR2 YYREEE (reference sequence). The CDR3 is 12 amino acids. Trimming took 0 bases from V and 6 from J, leaving 7 bases between them.

The genes are TRBV30 and TRBJ1-1; 7 bases are shared with TRBD1. Germline CDR1 reads GTSNPN; CDR2 reads SVGIG (reference sequence). The CDR3 length is 13 residues. With V trimmed by 4 bases and J by 1 base, 3 bases remained unmatched. The CDR3 coding sequence is TGTGCCTGGATGAACAGGGGGAACACTGAAGCTTTCTTT. It codes for CAWMNRGNTEAFF.

This clone was detected a few times. The chain has TRBV11-2 and TRBJ2-5; 13 bases are shared with TRBD2. The CDR3 runs to 16 residues. CDR1 and CDR2 from the germline V gene are SGHAT and FQNNGV. V dropped 5 bases and J dropped 5; count of bases not matched to a gene: 8. As DNA, the CDR3 is TGTGCCAGCAGCCCCGGACTAGCGGGAGAGTGGGAGACCCAGTACTTC. Protein sequence: CASSPGLAGEWETQYF.

The chain joins TRBV4-3 to TRBJ2-2, with TRBD2 matching over 8 bases. Trimming removed 1 base from V and 2 bases from J; junction bases left unmatched: 9. The CDR3 is 18 amino acids. Germline V gene lookup returns CDR1 LGHNA and CDR2 YSLEER. CDR3 nucleotides: TGCGCCAGCAGCCAAGTTCAAATCCTAGCGGGCAACACCGGGGAGCTGTTTTTT. Protein sequence: CASSQVQILAGNTGELFF.

J is TRBJ2-1 and V is TRBV11-2, with unresolved D. V dropped 1 base and J dropped 5 bases, with 12 bases sitting between them. This CDR3 has 15 residues. The germline gives CDR1 SGHAT, CDR2 FQNNGV. The CDR3 DNA is TGTGCCAGCAGCTTAGTTTCTTGGCCAAACAATGAGCAGTTCTTC. It is translated as CASSLVSWPNNEQFF.

The chain links TRBV28 to TRBJ2-3, with D tentatively TRBD1 or TRBD2 (6 bases each). CDR3 length: 11 residues. CDR1 MDHEN and CDR2 SYDVKM come from the germline V gene. The CDR3 region is CASEGGDTQYF. DNA of the CDR3: TGTGCGTCGGAGGGGGGAGATACGCAGTATTTT.

Worth noting for this clone: Different DNA sequences within this sample yield the same CDR3. The chain combines TRBV5-1 with TRBJ2-7; D remains ambiguous. The CDR3 is 14 residues long. V lost 0 bases and J 2 bases, leaving 9 bases between the germline ends. Germline assignment: CDR1 SGHRS and CDR2 YFSETQ. CDR3 DNA: TGCGCCAGCAGCTTGGTAGTTCAGCCCTACGAGCAGTACTTC. This encodes CASSLVVQPYEQYF.

This clone was counted between two and nine times. The V call is TRBV7-2, the J call TRBJ2-1; D tentatively fits TRBD1 or TRBD2 (5 bases each). V was shortened by 7 bases and J by 9 bases, with 19 bases between the two germline ends. The CDR3 is made up of 14 amino acids. Germline-derived CDR1 and CDR2 are SGHTA and FQGNSA. CDR3 sequence reads: CASTPGQMGSEQFF. The CDR3, as DNA: TGTGCCAGCACCCCGGGGCAAATGGGGAGTGAGCAGTTCTTC. Full variable domain (remainder filled in from reference TRBV7-2 and TRBJ2-1): GAGVSQSPSNKVTEKGKDVELRCDPISGHTALYWYRQSLGQGLEFLIYFQGNSAPDKSGLPSDRFSAERTGGSVSTLTIQRTQQEDSAVYLCASTPGQMGSEQFFGPGTRLTVL.

The chain carries TRBV4-1 and TRBJ1-1; weak D call: TRBD1 (5 bases). This CDR3 contains 13 residues. The ends were cut back, 8 bases at V and 5 bases at J, with 15 bases in the middle. Germline CDR1 and CDR2: MGHRA and YSYEKL. Written as DNA, the CDR3 is TGCGCCAGCGACCGGGGCCGTGGGACTGAAGCTTTCTTT. This encodes CASDRGRGTEAFF.

This chain connects TRBV10-2 to TRBJ1-5, with D possibly TRBD1 on 6 matching bases. The V gene lost 2 bases and the J gene lost 9 bases, with 11 bases spanning the gap. The CDR3 is made up of 13 amino acids. In germline, CDR1 is WSHSY, CDR2 SAAADI. DNA of the CDR3: TGCGCCAGCAGTGAGCAGGGGAGGGGGCCCCAGCATTTT. Encoded protein: CASSEQGRGPQHF.

This sequence joins TRBV19 and TRBJ2-2; TRBD2 agrees at 8 bases. From germline, CDR1 is LNHDA and CDR2 SQIVND (reference sequence). J lost 7 bases, V lost 1 base, and 17 bases had no gene match. The CDR3 spans 19 residues. CDR3 residues: CASSIGPWGAGGFDGELFF. CDR3 nucleotides: TGTGCCAGTAGTATAGGCCCTTGGGGGGCGGGGGGCTTCGACGGGGAGCTGTTTTTT.